The clone carrying this TCR beta chain has a count of ten or more. A universal primer site and UMIs were added as TCR cDNA was made by 5'RACE template switching. Each CDR3 protein gets one entry after TCRdb re-called the 5' RACE reads with MiXCR. The sample has just over 300,000 distinct CDR3 sequences; less than 4.5% are singletons. The data derive from a study of T cells after yellow fever vaccination. Background on the study: Fractions of limited cellularity were prepared by means of SMART-Seq v4 Ultra Low Input.

The V end lost 5 bases, the J end lost 7 bases, and 18 bases lay between the germline ends. This CDR3 contains 15 residues. CDR1 and CDR2 from the germline V gene are SGHTA and FQGNSA. Source: PBMCs, taken on the day of the yellow fever booster vaccination. This rearrangement joins TRBV7-2 to TRBJ1-3, with D possibly matching TRBD1 (5 bases). The clonotype originates from a man between 18 and 29 years old who received the YFV17D yellow fever vaccine. CDR3 bases: TGTGCCAGCAGCATAGGGTCCAGGGCGGGGAACACCATATATTTT. Translating gives CASSIGSRAGNTIYF.